This entry is about one T cell receptor (beta chain). Its antigen is as yet unknown. V was trimmed by 0 bases and J by 4 bases, leaving 6 bases between them. CDR1 is LNHNV and CDR2 is YYDKDF in the germline V gene (reference sequence). This CDR3 is 13 amino acids long. TCRdb's table, derived via immunoSEQ multiplex PCR, lists solely in-frame clones and lacks some. Altogether roughly 490,000 clones are present, around 78% being singletons, with the ten largest covering 10% to 15%. The sample is drawn from a study of shared clonotypes between healthy human individuals. Notes on the study in general: The sampled material consisted only of blood, and tissue repertoires are likely to differ.

Only Caucasian adults living in Nashville, Tennessee made up the donor group. This clonotype originated in a woman between 35 and 50 years old in good health. Some clones in this sample may be carry-over from other donors' samples. V is TRBV15 and J is TRBJ1-2; D is uncertain. The source material was PBMCs. CDR3 sequence: CATSRDYSYGYTF. The DNA for the CDR3 is TGTGCCACCAGCAGAGATTACAGCTATGGCTACACCTTC.